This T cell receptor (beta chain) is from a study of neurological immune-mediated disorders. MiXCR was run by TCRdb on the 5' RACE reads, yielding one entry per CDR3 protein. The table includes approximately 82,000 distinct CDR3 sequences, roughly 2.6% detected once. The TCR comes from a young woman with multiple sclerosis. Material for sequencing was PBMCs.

Here the CDR3 DNA reads TGCAGTGCTAGCGGGGGGTCCAGCTCCTACAATGAGCAGTTCTTC. It encodes CSASGGSSSYNEQFF. This sequence joins TRBV20-1 and TRBJ2-1, with 7 bases identical to TRBD2. Germline CDR1 DFQATT, CDR2 SNEGSKA (reference sequence). The CDR3 covers 15 residues. The J segment lost 0 bases and the V segment lost 3 bases, leaving 5 bases of the junction unmatched.